This T cell receptor beta chain was sequenced for a study of cytomegalovirus exposure and HLA in healthy donors. V lost 7 bases and J 1 base, leaving 19 bases between the germline ends. The CDR3 is 16 residues long. Germline loops: CDR1 MDHEN, CDR2 SYDVKM. The PCR contained 60 Vbeta and 13 Jbeta primers. Some clones are missing from TCRdb's copy, which holds only in-frame ones; the method was immunoSEQ multiplex PCR. This sample yields 150,000 to 200,000 clones, of which 75% to 85% are seen a single time; about 2% belongs to the top ten. Input material: PBMCs. V is TRBV28 and J is TRBJ1-1; D not certain. This TCR derives from a woman aged 45 to 65 in good health and CMV-seronegative. The CDR3 DNA reads as TGTGCCAGCACCACGAACTCGGGTTACGGGAACACTGAAGCTTTCTTT. Translation: CASTTNSGYGNTEAFF.